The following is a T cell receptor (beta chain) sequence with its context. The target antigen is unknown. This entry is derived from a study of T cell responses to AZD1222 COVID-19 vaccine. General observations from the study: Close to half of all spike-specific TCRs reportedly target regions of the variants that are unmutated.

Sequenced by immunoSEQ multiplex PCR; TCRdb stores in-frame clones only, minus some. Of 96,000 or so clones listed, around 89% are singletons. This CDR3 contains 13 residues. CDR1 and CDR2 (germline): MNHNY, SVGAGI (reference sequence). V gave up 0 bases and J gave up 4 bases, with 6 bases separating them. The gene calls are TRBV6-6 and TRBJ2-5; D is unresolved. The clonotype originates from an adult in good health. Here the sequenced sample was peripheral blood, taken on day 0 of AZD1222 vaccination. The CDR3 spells CASSYSPRETQYF. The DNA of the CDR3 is TGTGCCAGCAGTTACTCCCCTAGAGAGACCCAGTACTTC.